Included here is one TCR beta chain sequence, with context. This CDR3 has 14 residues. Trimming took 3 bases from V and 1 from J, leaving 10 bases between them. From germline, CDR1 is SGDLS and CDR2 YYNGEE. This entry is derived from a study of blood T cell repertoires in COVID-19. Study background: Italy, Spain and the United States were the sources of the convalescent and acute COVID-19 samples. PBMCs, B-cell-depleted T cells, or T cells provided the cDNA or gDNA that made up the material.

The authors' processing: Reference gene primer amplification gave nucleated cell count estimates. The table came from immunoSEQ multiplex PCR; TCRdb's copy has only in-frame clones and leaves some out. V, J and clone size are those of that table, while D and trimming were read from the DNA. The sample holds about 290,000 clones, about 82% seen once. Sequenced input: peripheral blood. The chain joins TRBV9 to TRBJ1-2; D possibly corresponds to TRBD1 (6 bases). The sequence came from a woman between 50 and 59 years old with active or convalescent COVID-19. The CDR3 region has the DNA TGTGCCAGCAGCGGCGACAGGTTTAACTATGGCTACACCTTC. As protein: CASSGDRFNYGYTF.